The clone carrying this T cell receptor (beta chain) was picked up many times. Its specificity is not known. Looked up from germline, CDR1 is MNHEY and CDR2 is SVGEGT. The CDR3 loop spans 16 amino acids. Trimming cost V 5 bases and J 2 bases; bases outside gene matches: 4. These data belong to a study of T cell repertoires in cytomegalovirus infection. Study-level points and caveats: CMV-specific TCR beta clonotypes restricted by HLA-C were the ones dominating the ex vivo response.

One entry per CDR3 protein results from TCRdb running MiXCR on the reads. The table has about 490,000 distinct CDR3 sequences, approximately 15% seen once. This receptor was identified in a human donor in good health (CMV status not recorded). Some clones in this sample may be carry-over from other donors' samples. The J gene is TRBJ2-3, the V gene TRBV6-2 or TRBV6-3; 13 bases map to TRBD2. Sequencing used CD8+ T cells from PBMCs. In nucleotides, the CDR3 is TGTGCCAGCAGTGCCGGGACTAGCGGGACCACAGATACGCAGTATTTT. The encoded protein is CASSAGTSGTTDTQYF.